This T cell receptor beta chain was sequenced during a study of blood T cell repertoires in COVID-19 (dated by TCRdb to about 2020). Describing the broader study: Samples from collaborators originated in the United States, Italy and Spain and spanned both the acute and convalescent phases of COVID-19. The prospective study material was composed of cDNA or gDNA derived from T cells, B-cell-depleted T cells, or PBMCs. The dataset comprised deeply sampled blood TCRbeta repertoires from subjects exposed to, actively infected with, or recovered from COVID-19. The repertoires were made available in a free public database intended to serve as a resource for research on the immune response to SARS-CoV-2. The samples were drawn from the first 160 participants of the ongoing ImmuneRACE study and from 1,254 subjects provided by 6 global collaborators. Sample metadata almost always included a de-identified subject ID, COVID-19 status, age in years and sex. Where HLA class I and class II types were available, the types were taken from metadata supplied by the sample provider, not from assay-based typing.

Paper-wide results and their limitations: Clinical and demographic metadata were provided uncurated, with the amount varying by source and participant.

Points on this clone: Its recognized antigen is unknown. No base quality information exists; no much larger clone differs at one position.

TCRbeta CDR3 regions were amplified from genomic DNA using the immunoSEQ Assay, a bias-controlled multiplex PCR. On the study's bioinformatics: The number of nucleated cells in each sample was estimated by amplification of reference gene primers within the assay. To quantify the absolute abundance of each unique TCRbeta CDR3 rearrangement, sequence reads were collapsed and filtered. For each sample, productive Simpson clonality was calculated as the square root of Simpson's diversity index across productive rearrangements. In TCRdb, the immuneACCESS table is reduced to in-frame sequences with V and J assigned. These tables do not hold every clone; where another copy was compared, an unresolved V gene accounts for under half, and the others remain unexplained. V, J and clone size are those of that table, while D and trimming were read from the DNA. For this sample there are about 220,000 clones; roughly 80% appear just once. The ten most abundant clones make up approximately 1.2% of the sample.

V sheds 4 bases and J sheds 1 base, leaving 8 bases between their ends. CDR3 length: 13 amino acids, cysteine to phenylalanine. CDR3 DNA only is kept here, 39 bases in frame from base 1. CDR1 and CDR2 (SGHRS, YFSETQ) derive from the germline V gene. Enrolling through a virtual design, the prospective study's participants ranged in age from about 18 to 89 years and lived across roughly 23 United States geographic areas. To assign participants to cohorts, the prospective study relied on clinical history that participants themselves reported in a screening survey and a study questionnaire. Each participant in the prospective study had whole blood, serum and a nasopharyngeal or oropharyngeal swab collected by mobile phlebotomists. Participants in the prospective study had the option to provide additional blood draws and questionnaires over a roughly 2-month period. Before DNA extraction, blood samples from the prospective study were shipped at room temperature or frozen.

The source of this sequence is a woman aged 35 to 49 with acute COVID-19. Sequencing used PBMCs or T cells enriched from blood (not recorded which). Recombination joined TRBV5-1 with TRBJ1-1; no D segment can be confidently identified. This receptor carries the CDR3 CASSQTRNTEAFF. Here is the DNA: TGCGCCAGCAGCCAAACGAGGAACACTGAAGCTTTCTTT.